This entry concerns a single T cell receptor beta chain. Its antigen remains unknown. TCRdb keeps only in-frame clones here, not all; method: immunoSEQ multiplex PCR. The repertoire includes some 16,000 clones, 86% of them detected once, and approximately 4.1% sits in the top ten. The record originates from a study of OX40 agonist ivuxolimab in advanced cancers. Study as a whole: Melanoma, hepatocellular carcinoma, head and neck or renal cell cancer occurred in dose-escalation patients.

Study-level results: Averaging showed that CD8+ T cells had more expanded clones than CD4+ did. CD4+ and CD8+ T cells in blood underwent clonal expansion by week 6 at 0.1 to 3.0 mg/kg.

CDR1 is LNHDA, CDR2 SQIVND, per germline (reference sequence). The CDR3 extends over 13 amino acids. V was shortened by 7 bases and J by 5 bases, with 14 bases between the two germline ends. Sequenced material: CD4+ or CD8+ T cells sorted from blood, taken in a trial of the OX40 agonist ivuxolimab. The receptor was isolated from an adult with an advanced solid tumor such as melanoma, head and neck, liver or kidney cancer. The genes are TRBV19 and TRBJ2-5; the D gene could be TRBD1 or TRBD2 (5 bases each). The CDR3 loop reads CASTTRGTETQYF. DNA of the CDR3: TGTGCCAGTACGACGAGGGGAACGGAGACCCAGTACTTC. The full variable domain, rest sourced from reference TRBV19 and TRBJ2-5, is DGGITQSPKYLFRKEGQNVTLSCEQNLNHDAMYWYRQDPGQGLRLIYYSQIVNDFQKGDIAEGYSVSREKKESFPLTVTSAQKNPTAFYLCASTTRGTETQYFGPGTRLLVL.